This T cell receptor beta chain was identified in a study of T cells in localized non-small cell lung cancer. Study-wide results and caveats: Only one tumor region went through sequencing, so heterogeneity may still be there. The study detected a median roughly 50 of the top 100 tumor clones in adjacent lung.

The V end was cut by 3 bases, the J end by 8 bases, with 10 bases between. The CDR3 runs 12 residues. Germline V CDR1 and CDR2: LNHDA, SQIVND (reference sequence). This clone was seen just once. Its antigen is undetermined. The assay was immunoSEQ multiplex PCR, and TCRdb's table has in-frame clones only and misses some. The sample shows tens of thousands of clones, 70% to 90% of them seen only once. This sequence joins TRBV19 and TRBJ1-2; unclear D gene. This material consisted of peripheral blood, taken before any cancer treatment. This receptor was taken from a woman between 18 and 49 years old with stage III lung adenocarcinoma. Here the CDR3 reads CASSMEGIGYTF. The CDR3 DNA reads TGTGCCAGTAGTATGGAGGGAATCGGCTACACCTTC.